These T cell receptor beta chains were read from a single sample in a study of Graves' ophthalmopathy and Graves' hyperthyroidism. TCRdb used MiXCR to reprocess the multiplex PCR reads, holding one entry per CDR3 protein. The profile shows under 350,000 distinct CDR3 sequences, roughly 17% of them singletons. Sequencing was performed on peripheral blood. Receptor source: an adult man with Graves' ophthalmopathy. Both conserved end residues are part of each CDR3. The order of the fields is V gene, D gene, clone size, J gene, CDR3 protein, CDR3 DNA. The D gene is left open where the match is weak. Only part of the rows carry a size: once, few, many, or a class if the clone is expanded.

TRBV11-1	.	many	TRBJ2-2	CASSLLFWTPNTGELFF	TGTGCCAGCAGCTTATTATTCTGGACGCCCAACACCGGGGAGCTGTTTTTT
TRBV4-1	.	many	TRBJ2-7	CASSQDRTYYEQYF	TGCGCCAGCAGCCAAGATCGGACATACTACGAGCAGTACTTC
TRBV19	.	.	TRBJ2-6	CASSIVPGIDSGANVLTF	TGTGCCAGTAGTATTGTGCCAGGGATTGACTCTGGGGCCAACGTCCTGACTTTC
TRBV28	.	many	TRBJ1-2	CAITGPVMGGYTF	TGTGCCATCACCGGGCCCGTCATGGGTGGCTACACCTTC
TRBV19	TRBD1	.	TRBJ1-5	CASSRAHPGQGDQPQHF	TGTGCCAGTAGTCGGGCACATCCGGGACAGGGTGATCAGCCCCAGCATTTT
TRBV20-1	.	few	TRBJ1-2	CSAALTVGVGYIF	TGCAGTGCTGCTCTGACGGTGGGGGTTGGCTACATCTTC
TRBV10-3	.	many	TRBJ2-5	CAISSAGPRETQYF	TGTGCCATCAGTTCGGCGGGCCCGAGGGAGACCCAGTACTTC
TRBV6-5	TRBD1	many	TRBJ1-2	CASSYSGTGKYGYTF	TGTGCCAGCAGTTACTCCGGGACAGGGAAATATGGCTACACCTTC
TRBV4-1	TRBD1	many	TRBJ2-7	CASSPNRGREDEQYF	TGCGCCAGCAGCCCAAACAGGGGGCGCGAGGACGAGCAGTACTTC
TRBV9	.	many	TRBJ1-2	CASKAPGSYGYTF	TGTGCCAGCAAAGCCCCAGGGTCCTATGGCTACACCTTC
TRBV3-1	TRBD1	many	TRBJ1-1	CASSPLGTGSVHTEAFF	TGTGCCAGCAGCCCCTTGGGGACAGGGTCCGTACACACTGAAGCTTTCTTT
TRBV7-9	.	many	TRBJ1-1	CASSPAEAPVTEAFF	TGTGCCAGCAGCCCCGCCGAGGCGCCGGTCACTGAAGCTTTCTTT
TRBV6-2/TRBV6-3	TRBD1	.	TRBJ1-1	CASSYLEGQGVNDEAFF	TGTGCCAGCAGTTACCTCGAGGGACAGGGGGTGAACGATGAAGCTTTCTTT
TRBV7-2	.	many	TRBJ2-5	CASSRAPPQETQYF	TGTGCCAGCAGCCGGGCGCCGCCCCAAGAGACCCAGTACTTC
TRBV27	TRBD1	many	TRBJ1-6	CASTRQGGNSPLHF	TGTGCCAGCACCCGACAGGGAGGGAATTCACCCCTCCACTTT
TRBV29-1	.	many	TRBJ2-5	CSVEVPGWETQYF	TGCAGCGTGGAAGTCCCGGGGTGGGAGACCCAGTACTTC
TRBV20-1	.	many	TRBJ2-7	CSARVPGAAYYEQYF	TGCAGTGCTAGAGTGCCAGGGGCGGCTTATTACGAGCAGTACTTC
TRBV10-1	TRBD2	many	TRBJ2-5	CASSDGVAGAQETQYF	TGCGCCAGCAGTGATGGGGTAGCGGGGGCCCAAGAGACCCAGTACTTC
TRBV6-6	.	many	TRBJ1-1	CASNKGLGTEAFF	TGTGCCAGCAACAAAGGACTTGGGACTGAAGCTTTCTTT
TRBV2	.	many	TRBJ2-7	CASSYRGRNYEQYF	TGTGCCAGCAGCTACCGAGGGCGAAACTACGAGCAGTACTTC
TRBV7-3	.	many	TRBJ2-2	CASRRSENTGELFF	TGTGCCAGCAGACGGAGTGAGAACACCGGGGAGCTGTTTTTT
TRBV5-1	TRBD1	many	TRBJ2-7	CASSPFRQGAGEQYF	TGCGCCAGCAGCCCGTTTCGGCAGGGGGCAGGTGAGCAGTACTTC
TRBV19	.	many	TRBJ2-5	CASSQSVAETQYF	TGTGCCAGTAGTCAGTCGGTGGCAGAGACCCAGTACTTC
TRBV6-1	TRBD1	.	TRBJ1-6	CASSRDRGFQSPLHF	TGTGCCAGCAGCCGGGACAGGGGTTTCCAGTCACCCCTCCACTTT
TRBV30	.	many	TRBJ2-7	CAWSSGRSREQYF	TGTGCCTGGAGTAGCGGGCGGTCACGCGAGCAGTACTTC
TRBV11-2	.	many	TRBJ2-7	CASSTAVEQYF	TGTGCCAGCAGCACAGCAGTTGAGCAGTACTTC
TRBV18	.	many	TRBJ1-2	CASSPPLQIGGYTF	TGTGCCAGCTCACCACCCCTCCAAATTGGGGGCTACACCTTC
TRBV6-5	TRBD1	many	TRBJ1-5	CASRPNRGRAQHF	TGTGCCAGCAGGCCGAACAGGGGAAGAGCCCAGCATTTT
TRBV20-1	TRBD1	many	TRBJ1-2	CSARPGTGEGYTF	TGCAGTGCCCGTCCCGGGACAGGGGAGGGCTACACCTTC
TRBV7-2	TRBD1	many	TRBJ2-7	CASSLRRGTGVYEQYF	TGTGCCAGCAGCCTCCGCCGTGGGACAGGGGTCTACGAGCAGTACTTC
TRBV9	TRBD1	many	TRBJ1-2	CASSIELQGAGYGYTF	TGTGCCAGCAGCATAGAGCTACAGGGGGCAGGGTATGGCTACACCTTC
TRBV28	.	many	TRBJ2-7	CASHPGATYEQYF	TGTGCCAGCCACCCAGGGGCTACCTACGAGCAGTACTTC
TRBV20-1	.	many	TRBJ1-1	CSASTRGNTEAFF	TGCAGTGCTAGTACGCGGGGGAACACTGAAGCTTTCTTT
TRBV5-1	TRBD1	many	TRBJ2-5	CASSLWTGSQETQYF	TGCGCCAGCAGCTTGTGGACAGGTTCCCAAGAGACCCAGTACTTC
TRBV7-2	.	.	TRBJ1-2	CASSLMGRLNYGYTF	TGTGCCAGCAGCTTAATGGGCAGACTTAACTATGGCTACACCTTC
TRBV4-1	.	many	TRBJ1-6	CASSQDSGSPLHF	TGCGCCAGCAGCCAAGACTCGGGTTCACCCCTCCACTTT
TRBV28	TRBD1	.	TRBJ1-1	CASRRAPRDRLTEAFF	TGTGCCAGCAGGAGGGCCCCCAGGGACAGGTTAACTGAAGCTTTCTTT
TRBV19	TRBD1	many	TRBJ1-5	CASSIAGGADQPQHF	TGTGCCAGTAGTATCGCAGGGGGCGCAGATCAGCCCCAGCATTTT
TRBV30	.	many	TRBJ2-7	CAWGRGLSYEQYF	TGTGCCTGGGGTCGAGGACTGTCCTACGAGCAGTACTTC
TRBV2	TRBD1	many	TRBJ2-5	CASSERDRERETQYF	TGTGCCAGCAGTGAAAGGGACAGGGAGAGAGAGACCCAGTACTTC
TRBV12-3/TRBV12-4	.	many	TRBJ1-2	CASTPGRHYGYTF	TGTGCCAGCACCCCGGGCCGGCACTATGGCTACACCTTC
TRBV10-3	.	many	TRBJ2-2	CAISERKGGGTGELFF	TGTGCCATCAGTGAGAGGAAGGGTGGTGGCACCGGGGAGCTGTTTTTT